These T cell receptor beta chains were read from a single sample in a study of CD4+ T cells in melanoma. The assay was immunoSEQ multiplex PCR, and TCRdb's table has in-frame clones only and misses some. In the table there are approximately 20,000 clones, more than 65% of which are singletons. The sample was cells from a culture (not recorded whether cultured in vitro). The origin of the receptors is a human donor with melanoma. CDR3s include the opening cysteine and the closing phenylalanine or tryptophan. The D gene is left open where the match is weak. A clone size is listed for some rows: how often the clone was seen (once, few, many), or a class if it is expanded.

cdr3_aa,cdr3_nt,d_call,j_call,clone_size,v_call
CASSYMGYRGLNQPQHF,TGTGCCAGCAGCTATATGGGGTACAGGGGCCTCAATCAGCCCCAGCATTTT,TRBD1,TRBJ1-5,.,TRBV7-8
CASSATGSNTEAFF,TGTGCCAGCAGCGCAACAGGATCGAACACTGAAGCTTTCTTT,.,TRBJ1-1,.,TRBV7-3
CASSQGLGIGRRDTQYF,TGCGCCAGCAGCCAAGGGTTAGGGATCGGCCGCCGGGATACGCAGTATTTT,.,TRBJ2-3,once,TRBV4-1
CASNRGDSTDTQYF,TGTGCCAGCAACCGGGGGGATAGCACAGATACGCAGTATTTT,TRBD2,TRBJ2-3,.,TRBV9
CASSLWEGLTHYEQYF,TGTGCCAGCAGCTTGTGGGAAGGGCTCACTCACTACGAGCAGTACTTC,.,TRBJ2-7,once,TRBV5-6
CASSIGTSGASDTQYF,TGCGCCAGCAGCATCGGGACTAGCGGGGCCTCAGATACGCAGTATTTT,TRBD2,TRBJ2-3,.,TRBV5-1
CASSQDGQGKNGYTF,TGCGCCAGCAGCCAAGATGGACAGGGAAAGAATGGCTACACCTTC,TRBD1,TRBJ1-2,.,TRBV4-1
CSVEGDRGRQNEQFF,TGCAGCGTTGAGGGAGACAGGGGGCGCCAGAATGAGCAGTTCTTC,TRBD1,TRBJ2-1,.,TRBV29-1
CASSLVGPQETQYF,TGCGCCAGCAGCTTGGTAGGGCCCCAAGAGACCCAGTACTTC,.,TRBJ2-5,few,TRBV5-1
CACGRAGGGTGELFF,TGTGCCTGTGGCAGAGCGGGGGGGGGAACCGGGGAGCTGTTTTTT,TRBD2,TRBJ2-2,once,TRBV30
CASSLDSNEQFF,TGTGCCAGCAGCTTAGATAGCAATGAGCAGTTCTTC,.,TRBJ2-1,.,TRBV7-3